Listed here are 21 T cell receptor beta chains from one sample, sequenced in a study of blood T cell repertoires in COVID-19. The protocol was immunoSEQ multiplex PCR, while the TCRdb copy is restricted to in-frame clones and leaves out a portion. The table includes some 520,000 clones, about 91% detected once. The sequencing sample was made of peripheral blood. These receptors all come from a man aged 18-30 years with COVID-19, enrolled during active disease.

The chain combines TRBV7-9 with TRBJ2-7, with D uncertain. Trimming removed 1 base at V and 1 base at J, with 11 bases between. This CDR3 has 15 amino acids. Germline V gene data show CDR1 as SEHNR and CDR2 as FQNEAQ (reference sequence). The CDR3 sequence: CASSLGSASSYEQYF. DNA of the CDR3: TGTGCCAGCAGCTTAGGATCCGCGAGTTCCTACGAGCAGTACTTC.

The rearrangement links TRBV7-3 to TRBJ2-3; D uncertain. Trimming removed 4 bases from V and 9 bases from J, with 20 bases in between. The germline CDR1 and CDR2 sequences are SGHTA and FQGTGA. This CDR3 spans 15 amino acids. The CDR3 region has the DNA TGTGCCAGCAGCTCCTCAACCGCGACATTCGGAACGCAGTATTTT. Protein product: CASSSSTATFGTQYF.

This clone was detected only a few times. This chain joins TRBV5-4 and TRBJ2-7; 8 bases fit TRBD1. This CDR3 spans 16 amino acids. The V gene end was trimmed by 4 bases and the J gene end by 3 bases; junction bases not matched to a gene: 12. Germline values: CDR1 SGHNT, CDR2 YYREEE (reference sequence). This CDR3 reads CASSPRQGQAGYEQYF. Here the CDR3 DNA reads TGTGCCAGCAGCCCGCGTCAGGGACAGGCCGGCTACGAGCAGTACTTC.

This clone was observed once. The chain recombines TRBV10-1 with TRBJ2-3; TRBD2 matches 12 bases. After removal of 0 bases from V and 6 bases from J, the junction contained 4 bases not matched to a gene. Germline-derived CDR1 and CDR2 are WNHNN and SYGVQD (reference sequence). The CDR3 sequence is 16 residues long. The CDR3, as DNA: TGCGCCAGCAGTGAGTCCTCAACTAGCGGGGGGGATACGCAGTATTTT. It is translated as CASSESSTSGGDTQYF.

CDR3 coding DNA: TGCGCCAGCAGCTTGGCGGGGAGGCAAGAGACCCAGTACTTC. Translating gives CASSLAGRQETQYF. The chain recombines TRBV5-1 with TRBJ2-5; possible D gene TRBD2, 6 bases. The CDR3 is 14 amino acids. The germline V and J ends were trimmed by 0 bases and 2 bases, with 8 bases remaining between them. CDR1 SGHRS and CDR2 YFSETQ come from the germline V gene.

This chain links TRBV7-2 with TRBJ2-1, with D possibly TRBD2 on 7 matching bases. This CDR3 has 16 residues. Germline V gives CDR1 SGHTA, CDR2 FQGNSA. Trimming took 2 bases from V and 9 from J, leaving 20 bases between them. The CDR3 coding sequence is TGTGCCAGCAGCTTATCAGGGGTTGAACTAGCGACTGAGCAGTTCTTC. It yields the protein CASSLSGVELATEQFF.

V gene TRBV5-4 combines with J gene TRBJ2-1; 10 bases align to TRBD1. Losses at the gene ends were 4 bases for V and 8 bases for J; bases not matched to a gene: 9. This CDR3 spans 15 amino acids. Looked up from germline, CDR1 is SGHNT and CDR2 is YYREEE (reference sequence). The CDR3 region has the DNA TGTGCCAGCAGCCCCGGGACAGGGGTTCTCGATGAGCAGTTCTTC. It specifies CASSPGTGVLDEQFF. Full variable domain (remainder filled in from reference TRBV5-4 and TRBJ2-1): ETGVTQSPTHLIKTRGQQVTLRCSSQSGHNTVSWYQQALGQGPQFIFQYYREEENGRGNFPPRFSGLQFPNYSSELNVNALELDDSALYLCASSPGTGVLDEQFFGPGTRLTVL.

The chain is built from TRBV5-1 and TRBJ2-5; D may be TRBD1 (6 bases). From germline, CDR1 is SGHRS and CDR2 YFSETQ. V lost 0 bases, J lost 2 bases, and 17 bases lay in between. This CDR3 contains 17 residues. The CDR3 coding sequence is TGCGCCAGCAGCTTGGGCCAGGGGATCCCCTTACAAGAGACCCAGTACTTC. This codes for CASSLGQGIPLQETQYF. Full variable domain (rest looked up from reference TRBV5-1 and TRBJ2-5): KAGVTQTPRYLIKTRGQQVTLSCSPISGHRSVSWYQQTPGQGLQFLFEYFSETQRNKGNFPGRFSGRQFSNSRSEMNVSTLELGDSALYLCASSLGQGIPLQETQYFGPGTRLLVL.

The V and J genes are TRBV11-2 and TRBJ2-7; 7 bases agree with TRBD2. The CDR3 has 14 amino acids. The germline gives CDR1 SGHAT, CDR2 FQNNGV. The trim removed 3 bases at V and 0 bases at J, leaving 2 bases unmatched. CDR3 sequence: CASSFGTTSYEQYF. For the CDR3, the DNA is TGTGCCAGCAGCTTCGGGACTACCTCCTACGAGCAGTACTTC.

Concerning this clone itself: The sample has other DNA sequences that encode this CDR3 too. This chain joins TRBV5-1 and TRBJ1-1; perhaps TRBD1 as D (5 bases). The germline CDR1 and CDR2 sequences are SGHRS and YFSETQ. CDR3 length: 14 residues. Trimming took 4 bases from V and 0 from J, leaving 10 bases between them. The CDR3: CASSLQGMNTEAFF. CDR3 sequence (DNA): TGCGCCAGCAGCCTCCAGGGCATGAACACTGAAGCTTTCTTT.

A note on this clone: The same CDR3 arises from other DNA sequences in this sample as well. The chain employs TRBV19 and TRBJ2-1; D ambiguous. This CDR3 contains 11 residues. Germline lookup yields CDR1 LNHDA and CDR2 SQIVND (reference sequence). Trimming cost V 6 bases and J 4 bases, with 4 bases left between them. The CDR3 nucleotides read TGTGCCAGTAGCCTATACAATGAGCAGTTCTTC. It codes for CASSLYNEQFF.

This sequence joins TRBV9 and TRBJ2-3; 8 nucleotides match TRBD2. Germline trimming cut 2 bases from V and 4 bases from J; bases unmatched to any gene: 3. The CDR3 contains 14 residues. Germline V gene sequence: CDR1 SGDLS, CDR2 YYNGEE. The CDR3 nucleotides are TGTGCCAGCAGCGTTAGCGGGGTTCCAGATACGCAGTATTTT. It encodes CASSVSGVPDTQYF.

V usage is TRBV4-2 and J usage is TRBJ2-1, with D possibly TRBD1 on 5 matching bases. V was trimmed by 1 base and J by 5 bases, leaving 9 bases between them. The CDR3 spans 14 residues. Per germline, CDR1 LGHNA and CDR2 YNFKEQ. The CDR3 DNA sequence: TGTGCCAGCAGCCAAGTTACAGGCCACAATGAGCAGTTCTTC. It yields the protein CASSQVTGHNEQFF.

The chain uses TRBV6-5 and TRBJ1-5, with D perhaps matching TRBD1 (6 bases). In germline, CDR1 is MNHEY, CDR2 SVGAGI. V lost 5 bases to trimming and J lost 6 bases, with 14 bases between them. This CDR3 has 14 residues. The CDR3 DNA sequence: TGTGCCAGCAGTCCGACAGGTCAAGGTCAGCCCCAGCATTTT. Amino acids: CASSPTGQGQPQHF.

CDR3 nucleotide sequence: TGCAGCGTCGTTGCTGGAAACACCATATATTTT. Protein product: CSVVAGNTIYF. This rearrangement joins TRBV29-1 to TRBJ1-3, with D unclear. V lost 6 bases and J lost 2, with 5 bases in between. The CDR3 has 11 amino acids. Germline values: CDR1 SQVTM, CDR2 ANQGSEA.

This chain uses TRBV5-1 with TRBJ2-5; 7 bases are a match to TRBD1. The V gene's germline CDR1 is SGHRS and CDR2 YFSETQ. V gave up 4 bases and J gave up 2 bases; unmatched junction bases: 8. The CDR3 totals 15 residues. The CDR3 sequence is CASSTDRDNQETQYF. The CDR3 bases are TGCGCCAGCAGCACAGACAGGGATAATCAAGAGACCCAGTACTTC.

J is TRBJ2-4 and V is TRBV21-1; the DNA was not compared with TRBD1, the D call given in the table. TRBV21-1 is deemed a pseudogene. This CDR3 is built from 19 residues. The CDR3 nucleotides read TGTGCCAGCAGCAAGGAAAGAGGCGGGACAGGCCTCCCCAAAAACATTCAGTACTTC. Translation gives CASSKERGGTGLPKNIQYF.

The rearrangement links TRBV2 to TRBJ2-1; TRBD2 agrees at 9 bases. CDR1 and CDR2 from the germline V gene are SNHLY and FYNNEI. The CDR3 consists of 15 residues. The V segment lost 6 bases and the J segment 3 bases; nucleotides outside the gene matches: 6. Here the CDR3 DNA reads TGTGCCAGCAGGGGGAGCGGGAGGATCTACAATGAGCAGTTCTTC. It codes for CASRGSGRIYNEQFF.

The chain has TRBV7-2 and TRBJ1-4; D is undetermined. The germline gives CDR1 SGHTA, CDR2 FQGNSA. Between the trimmed V and J ends, which lost 2 bases and 8 bases, there was a span of 18 bases. The CDR3 has 16 residues. Here the CDR3 DNA reads TGTGCCAGCAGCTTACCGGGATCCTGGGAGCGGGAAAAACTGTTTTTT. As protein: CASSLPGSWEREKLFF.

This chain connects TRBV19 to TRBJ1-5; possibly TRBD1 for D (5 bases). Looked up from germline, CDR1 is LNHDA and CDR2 is SQIVND (reference sequence). This CDR3 spans 15 amino acids. Trimming shortened V by 7 bases and J by 0 bases, and 13 bases separated the two germline ends. The CDR3 here is CASTHDSDSNQPQHF. The CDR3 bases are TGTGCCAGTACCCACGACAGTGATAGCAATCAGCCCCAGCATTTT.

The chain is built from TRBV14 and TRBJ2-7; weak D call: TRBD1 (8 bases). Trimming took off 5 bases at V and 0 bases at J, with 14 bases between the two ends. CDR3 length: 15 amino acids. From germline, CDR1 is SGHDN and CDR2 FVKESK. Here the CDR3 reads CASSTGGVSSYEQYF. In DNA, the CDR3 is TGTGCCAGCAGCACAGGGGGGGTGAGCTCCTACGAGCAGTACTTC.